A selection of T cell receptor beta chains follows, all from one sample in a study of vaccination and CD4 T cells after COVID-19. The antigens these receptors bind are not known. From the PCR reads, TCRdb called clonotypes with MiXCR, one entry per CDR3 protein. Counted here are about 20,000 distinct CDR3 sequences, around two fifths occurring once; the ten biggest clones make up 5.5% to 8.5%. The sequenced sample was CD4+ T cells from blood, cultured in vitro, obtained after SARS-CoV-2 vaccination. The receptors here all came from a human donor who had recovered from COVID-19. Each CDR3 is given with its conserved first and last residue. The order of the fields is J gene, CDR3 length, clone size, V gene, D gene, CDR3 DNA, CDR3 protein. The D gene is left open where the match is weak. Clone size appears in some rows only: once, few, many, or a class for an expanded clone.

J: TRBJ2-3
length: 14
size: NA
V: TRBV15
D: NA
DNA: TGTGCCACCAGCAGCCTCGGCTCCACAGATACGCAGTATTTT
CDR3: CATSSLGSTDTQYF

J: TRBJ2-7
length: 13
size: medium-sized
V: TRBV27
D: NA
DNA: TGTGCCAGCAGTCCGTCCCCGACCTACGAGCAGTACTTC
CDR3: CASSPSPTYEQYF

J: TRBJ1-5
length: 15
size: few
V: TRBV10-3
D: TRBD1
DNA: TGTGCCATCAGTGATGGGACAGGGTCATCGCAGCCCCAGCATTTT
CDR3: CAISDGTGSSQPQHF

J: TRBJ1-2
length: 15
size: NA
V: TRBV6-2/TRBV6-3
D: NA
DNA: TGTGCCAGCAGCCCAAGGACAGTCAAGGGCTATGGCTACACCTTC
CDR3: CASSPRTVKGYGYTF

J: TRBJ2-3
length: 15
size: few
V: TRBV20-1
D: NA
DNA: TGCAGTGCCACCAAGGGGGCGGGGCAAACAGATACGCAGTATTTT
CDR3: CSATKGAGQTDTQYF

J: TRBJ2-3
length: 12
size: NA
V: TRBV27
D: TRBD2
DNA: TGTGCCAGCACCGGACTAGCAGATACGCAGTATTTT
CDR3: CASTGLADTQYF

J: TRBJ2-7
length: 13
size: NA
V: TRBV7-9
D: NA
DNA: TGTGCCAGCAGCTTAGCGCTCGGGTACGAGCAGTACTTC
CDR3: CASSLALGYEQYF

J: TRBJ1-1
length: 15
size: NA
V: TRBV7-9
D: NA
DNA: TGTGCCAGCAGCTTAATTGGGGGAGAAAGCACTGAAGCTTTCTTC
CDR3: CASSLIGGESTEAFF

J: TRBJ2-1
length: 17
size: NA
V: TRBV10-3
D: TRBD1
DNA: TGTGCCATCAGCGATTTGAGGACAGGCGGGTCTATGGATGAGCAGTTCTTC
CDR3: CAISDLRTGGSMDEQFF

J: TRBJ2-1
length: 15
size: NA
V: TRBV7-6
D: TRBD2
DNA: TGTGCCAGCGCCCCGGGACTAGATCCCTACAATGAGCAGTTCTTC
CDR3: CASAPGLDPYNEQFF

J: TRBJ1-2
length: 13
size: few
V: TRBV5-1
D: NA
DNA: TGCGCCAGCAGCTTTCTCGGGGCCAGTGGCTACACCTTC
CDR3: CASSFLGASGYTF

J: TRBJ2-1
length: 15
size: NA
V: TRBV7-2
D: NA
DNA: TGTGCCAGCAGCTTAGGTGGGGGGTCCTACAATGAGCAGTTCTTC
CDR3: CASSLGGGSYNEQFF

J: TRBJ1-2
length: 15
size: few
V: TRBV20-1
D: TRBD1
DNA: TGCAGTGCTAGAGCGGACAGGGCGGGTAGCTATGGCTACACCTTC
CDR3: CSARADRAGSYGYTF

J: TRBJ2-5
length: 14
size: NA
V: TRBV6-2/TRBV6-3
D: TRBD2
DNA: TGTGCCAGCAGTTCTGTAGCGGGGTTCGGGGCCCAGTACTTC
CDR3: CASSSVAGFGAQYF

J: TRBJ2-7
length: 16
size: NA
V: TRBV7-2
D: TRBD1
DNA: TGTGCCAGCAGCTTATCGGGACAGGGGTCTTCCTACGAGCAGTACTTC
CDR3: CASSLSGQGSSYEQYF

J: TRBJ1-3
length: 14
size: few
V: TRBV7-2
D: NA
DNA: TGTGCCAGCAGCGAAAGGGCCAGGGTTAACACCATATATTTT
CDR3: CASSERARVNTIYF

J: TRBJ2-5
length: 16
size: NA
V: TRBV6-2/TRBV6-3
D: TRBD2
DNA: TGTGCCAGCAGTTACTTGCTAGCGGAGATACAAGAGACCCAGTACTTC
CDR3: CASSYLLAEIQETQYF

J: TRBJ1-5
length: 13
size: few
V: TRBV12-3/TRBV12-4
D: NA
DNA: TGTGCCAGCAGGCTTACCAGCAATCAGCCCCAGCATTTT
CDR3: CASRLTSNQPQHF

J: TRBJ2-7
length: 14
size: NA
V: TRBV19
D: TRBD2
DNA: TGTGCCAGTAGTAGGACTAGCGGGCCATACGAGCAGTACTTC
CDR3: CASSRTSGPYEQYF

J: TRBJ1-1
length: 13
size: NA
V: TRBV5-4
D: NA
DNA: TGTGCCAGCAGCTGGGAAGTGAACACTGAAGCTTTCTTT
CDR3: CASSWEVNTEAFF

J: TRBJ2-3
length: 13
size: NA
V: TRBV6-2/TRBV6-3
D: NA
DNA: TGTGCCAGCAGAACTAGGGTAGAGGATACGCAGTATTTT
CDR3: CASRTRVEDTQYF